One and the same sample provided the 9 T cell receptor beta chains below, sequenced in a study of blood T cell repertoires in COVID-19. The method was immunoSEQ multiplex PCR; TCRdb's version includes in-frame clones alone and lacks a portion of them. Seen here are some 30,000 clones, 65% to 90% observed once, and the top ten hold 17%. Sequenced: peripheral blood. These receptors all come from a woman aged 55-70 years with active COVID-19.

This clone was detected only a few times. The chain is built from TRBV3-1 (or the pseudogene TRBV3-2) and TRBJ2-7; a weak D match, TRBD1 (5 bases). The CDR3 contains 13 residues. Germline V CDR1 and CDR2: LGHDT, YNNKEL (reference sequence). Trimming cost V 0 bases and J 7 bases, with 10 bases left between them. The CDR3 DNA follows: TGTGCCAGCAGCCAAGATCGAAGACAGGAGCAGTACTTC. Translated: CASSQDRRQEQYF.

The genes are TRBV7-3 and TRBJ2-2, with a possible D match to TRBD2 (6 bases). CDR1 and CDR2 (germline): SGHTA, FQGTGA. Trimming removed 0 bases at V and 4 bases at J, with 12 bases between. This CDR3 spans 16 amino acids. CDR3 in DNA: TGTGCCAGCAGCTTAACCCCGGGACTCGGCACCGGGGAGCTGTTTTTT. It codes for CASSLTPGLGTGELFF.

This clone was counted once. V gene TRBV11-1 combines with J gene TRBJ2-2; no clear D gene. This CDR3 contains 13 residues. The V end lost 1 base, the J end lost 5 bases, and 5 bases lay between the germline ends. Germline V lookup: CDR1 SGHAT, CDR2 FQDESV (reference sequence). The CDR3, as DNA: TGTGCCAGCAGCTTAGTCTCGACCGGGGAGCTGTTTTTT. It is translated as CASSLVSTGELFF.

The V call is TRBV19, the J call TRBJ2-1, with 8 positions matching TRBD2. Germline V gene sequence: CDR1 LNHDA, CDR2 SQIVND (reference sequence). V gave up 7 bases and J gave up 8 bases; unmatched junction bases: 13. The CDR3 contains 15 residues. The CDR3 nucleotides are TGTGCCAGTACCGGTAGCGGGACCCAACGTGATGAGCAGTTCTTC. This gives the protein CASTGSGTQRDEQFF.

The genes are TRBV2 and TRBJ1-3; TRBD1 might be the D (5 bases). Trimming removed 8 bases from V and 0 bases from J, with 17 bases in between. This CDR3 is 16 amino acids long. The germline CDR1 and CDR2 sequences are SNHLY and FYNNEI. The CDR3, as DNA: TGTGCCAGCGTTGGGGCAGGACCGACCTCTGGAAACACCATATATTTT. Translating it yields CASVGAGPTSGNTIYF.

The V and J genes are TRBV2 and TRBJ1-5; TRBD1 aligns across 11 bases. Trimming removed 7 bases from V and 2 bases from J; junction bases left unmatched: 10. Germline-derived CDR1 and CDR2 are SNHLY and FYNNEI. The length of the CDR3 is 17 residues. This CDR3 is CASTPGQGGSGNQPQHF. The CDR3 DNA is TGTGCCAGCACCCCGGGACAGGGGGGTAGTGGCAATCAGCCCCAGCATTTT. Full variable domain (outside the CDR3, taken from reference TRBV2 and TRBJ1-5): EPEVTQTPSHQVTQMGQEVILRCVPISNHLYFYWYRQILGQKVEFLVSFYNNEISEKSEIFDDQFSVERPDGSNFTLKIRSTKLEDSAMYFCASTPGQGGSGNQPQHFGDGTRLSIL.

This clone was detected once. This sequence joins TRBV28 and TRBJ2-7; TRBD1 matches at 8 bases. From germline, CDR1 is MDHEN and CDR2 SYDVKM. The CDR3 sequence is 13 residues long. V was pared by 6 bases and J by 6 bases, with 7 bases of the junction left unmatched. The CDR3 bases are TGTGCCAGCAGCCTCCCGACAGGGGCCGAGCAGTACTTC. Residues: CASSLPTGAEQYF.

CDR3 bases: TGTGCCACCGGCCCAAACAGGGGGAGCATTCAGTACTTC. Amino acid sequence: CATGPNRGSIQYF. This rearrangement joins TRBV19 to TRBJ2-4; 8 positions match TRBD1. The germline gives CDR1 LNHDA, CDR2 SQIVND (reference sequence). The CDR3 is 13 amino acids. With V trimmed by 10 bases and J by 9 bases, 11 bases remained unmatched.

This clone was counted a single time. DNA of the CDR3: TGTGCCAGCAGCACAGGGAAGAGGTCTGAAGCTTTCTTT. The encoded protein is CASSTGKRSEAFF. The chain is built from TRBV28 and TRBJ1-1, with D possibly matching TRBD1 (6 bases). Trimming removed 6 bases at V and 6 bases at J, with 14 bases between. Germline V gene lookup returns CDR1 MDHEN and CDR2 SYDVKM. CDR3 length: 13 residues.